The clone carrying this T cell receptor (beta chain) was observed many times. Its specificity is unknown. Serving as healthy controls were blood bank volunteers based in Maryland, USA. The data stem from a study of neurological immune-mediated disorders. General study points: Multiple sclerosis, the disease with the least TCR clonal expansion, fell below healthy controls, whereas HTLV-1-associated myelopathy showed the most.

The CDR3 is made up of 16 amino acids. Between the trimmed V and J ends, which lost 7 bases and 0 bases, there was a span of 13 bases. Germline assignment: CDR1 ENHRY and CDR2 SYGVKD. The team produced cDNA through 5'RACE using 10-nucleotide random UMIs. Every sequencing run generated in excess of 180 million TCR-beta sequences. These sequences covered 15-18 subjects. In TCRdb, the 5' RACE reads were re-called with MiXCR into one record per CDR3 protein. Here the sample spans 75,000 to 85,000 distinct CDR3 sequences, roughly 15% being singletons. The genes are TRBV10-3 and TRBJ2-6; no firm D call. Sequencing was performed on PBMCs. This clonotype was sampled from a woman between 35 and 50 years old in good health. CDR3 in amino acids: CAIKGGSLSGANVLTF. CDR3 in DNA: TGTGCCATCAAGGGTGGCAGCCTCTCTGGGGCCAACGTCCTGACTTTC.